Below, 15 T cell receptor beta chains from the same sample are listed, as sequenced in a study of cytomegalovirus exposure and HLA in healthy donors. It was with 60 Vbeta and 13 Jbeta primers that the PCR ran. Sequencing was performed with immunoSEQ multiplex PCR; in TCRdb, only in-frame clones are kept and a portion is missing. This table has some 85,000 clones, 65% to 85% appearing once. The sequencing input was PBMCs. The receptor source for this set is a man aged 18 to 30 in good health and CMV-seronegative.

The rearrangement links TRBV30 to TRBJ2-1, with TRBD1 matching over 11 bases. Germline values: CDR1 GTSNPN, CDR2 SVGIG (reference sequence). The CDR3 contains 17 residues. With V trimmed by 0 bases and J by 0 bases, 4 bases remained unmatched. This CDR3 reads CAWSVEDRGRSYNEQFF. The CDR3 coding sequence is TGTGCCTGGAGTGTGGAGGACAGGGGGCGCTCCTACAATGAGCAGTTCTTC.

The chain recombines TRBV7-3 with TRBJ2-3; D unresolved. Trimming removed 5 bases at V and 0 bases at J, with 6 bases between. The germline CDR1 and CDR2 sequences are SGHTA and FQGTGA. The CDR3 spans 13 residues. The CDR3 region is CASSRLSTDTQYF. DNA for the CDR3: TGTGCCAGCAGCCGACTGAGCACAGATACGCAGTATTTT.

The chain employs TRBV6-5 and TRBJ1-3; 10 nucleotides agree with TRBD1. The CDR3 extends over 16 amino acids. V shed 2 bases, J shed 1 base, and the junction held 2 bases outside the gene matches. Germline V gene lookup returns CDR1 MNHEY and CDR2 SVGAGI. The CDR3, as DNA: TGTGCCAGCAGTTACGGGACAGGGGTATCTGGAAACACCATATATTTT. Encoded protein: CASSYGTGVSGNTIYF.

The genes are TRBV29-1 and TRBJ2-5, with D possibly matching TRBD2 (6 bases). The assigned J gene may be wrong: the sequence end matches TRBJ2-7 better. This CDR3 is 14 amino acids long. Per the germline V gene, CDR1 is SQVTM and CDR2 is ANQGSEA. This chain's CDR3 is CSVGPSGPSYEQYF. The CDR3 nucleotides read TGCAGCGTTGGGCCGAGCGGGCCCTCCTACGAGCAGTACTTC.

This clone was observed a handful of times. V and J are TRBV6-6 and TRBJ2-7; 9 bases are shared with TRBD1. The germline V gene has CDR1 MNHNY and CDR2 SVGAGI (reference sequence). The length of the CDR3 is 14 residues. V lost 10 bases, J lost 4 bases, and 11 bases stayed unmatched. Here the CDR3 reads CATNPQGALYEQYF. The CDR3 DNA sequence: TGTGCCACGAACCCACAGGGGGCTCTTTACGAGCAGTACTTC.

The gene calls are TRBV6-1 and TRBJ2-7; D might be TRBD2 (6 bases). The V gene's germline CDR1 is MNHNS and CDR2 SASEGT. The CDR3 loop spans 15 amino acids. Trimming left V 0 bases short and J 0 bases short, with 9 bases between. Here the CDR3 reads CASSEATGGSYEQYF. The CDR3 region has the DNA TGTGCCAGCAGTGAAGCGACCGGGGGCTCCTACGAGCAGTACTTC.

This clone was observed a handful of times. The chain uses TRBV6-6 and TRBJ1-2; 7 nucleotides align to TRBD1. CDR3 size: 15 residues. V shed 8 bases, J shed 8 bases, and the junction held 17 bases outside the gene matches. Germline CDR1 MNHNY, CDR2 SVGAGI (reference sequence). The CDR3 nucleotides read TGTGCCAGCCGGGAATCTCGACAGGGAAGGGGAGGCTACACCTTC. This gives the protein CASRESRQGRGGYTF.

The chain employs TRBV27 and TRBJ2-7; TRBD2 matches at 8 bases. CDR1 and CDR2 from the germline V gene are MNHEY and SMNVEV (reference sequence). This CDR3 is built from 14 residues. V was clipped by 6 bases and J by 5 bases; unmatched bases: 9. The CDR3 DNA sequence: TGTGCCAGCAGACGTCGGGAGGGCCGCCACGAGCAGTACTTC. Its protein is CASRRREGRHEQYF.

The chain is built from TRBV29-1 and TRBJ2-3; the match to TRBD1 covers 7 bases. This CDR3 has 15 residues. CDR1 and CDR2 (germline): SQVTM, ANQGSEA. The ends lost 6 bases at V and 1 base at J; junction bases unmatched: 10. The CDR3 spells CSVSNRGWGTDTQYF. The CDR3 bases are TGCAGCGTCTCTAACAGGGGATGGGGCACAGATACGCAGTATTTT.

CDR3 in amino acids: CASSQVPDRGPRETQYF. CDR3 DNA sequence: TGTGCCAGCAGCCAAGTCCCGGACAGGGGGCCTCGGGAGACCCAGTACTTC. This sequence joins TRBV14 and TRBJ2-5; 11 nucleotides align to TRBD1. The CDR3 totals 17 residues. V lost 1 base to trimming and J lost 5 bases; unmatched junction nucleotides: 9. In germline, CDR1 is SGHDN, CDR2 FVKESK.

The V gene is TRBV2, the J gene TRBJ2-1; 7 positions agree with TRBD2. V lost 10 bases, J lost 2 bases, and 8 bases stayed unmatched. Germline V lookup: CDR1 SNHLY, CDR2 FYNNEI. This CDR3 contains 14 residues. The CDR3 spells CATKSGDAYNEQFF. CDR3 in DNA: TGTGCCACTAAGAGCGGGGACGCCTACAATGAGCAGTTCTTC.

V and J are TRBV2 and TRBJ1-1; the D gene is possibly TRBD1 (6 bases). Germline V gene lookup returns CDR1 SNHLY and CDR2 FYNNEI. V was shortened by 8 bases and J by 1 base, with 17 bases between the two germline ends. The CDR3 length is 15 residues. CDR3: CASSKDRSSNTEAFF. In DNA, the CDR3 is TGTGCCAGCTCTAAAGACAGGAGCTCGAACACTGAAGCTTTCTTT.

The chain couples TRBV4-2 to TRBJ2-1, with TRBD2 matching 8 bases. The germline gives CDR1 LGHNA, CDR2 YNFKEQ. CDR3 length: 15 residues. V shed 1 base and J 5 bases; nucleotides not matched to a gene: 4. CDR3 residues: CASSQGSGSDNEQFF. The CDR3 coding sequence is TGTGCCAGCAGCCAAGGGAGCGGGAGTGACAATGAGCAGTTCTTC.

The chain has TRBV30 and TRBJ1-5; TRBD1 is a possible D gene (5 bases). With 2 bases removed from V and 7 bases from J, the gap between germline ends came to 9 bases. There are 12 residues in the CDR3. CDR1 is GTSNPN, CDR2 SVGIG, per germline (reference sequence). The DNA for the CDR3 is TGTGCCTGGAGTTCAGGGTACCAGCCCCAGCATTTT. Translated: CAWSSGYQPQHF.

This chain uses TRBV19 with TRBJ2-2, with 8 bases matching TRBD2. From germline, CDR1 is LNHDA and CDR2 SQIVND (reference sequence). V lost 10 bases, J lost 4 bases, and 8 bases stayed unmatched. There are 14 residues in the CDR3. Here the CDR3 reads CATRLALGTGELFF. CDR3 nucleotide sequence: TGTGCCACTAGACTAGCGCTTGGCACCGGGGAGCTGTTTTTT.